This T cell receptor beta chain is drawn from a study of identical twins. Germline V gene data show CDR1 as SGDLS and CDR2 as YYNGEE. V gave up 0 bases and J gave up 9 bases; unmatched junction bases: 15. This CDR3 comprises 17 residues. This clonotype was observed many times. Template switching introduced a universal primer site, and the cDNA bore unique molecular identifiers. TCRdb reprocessed the 5' RACE reads via MiXCR and lists one record per CDR3 protein. The sample lists over 550,000 distinct CDR3 sequences; 7% to 7.5% were seen once. This sample was shared with a second study, whose subject was yellow fever vaccine responses in identical twins.

The specimen sequenced was PBMCs. The genes are TRBV9 and TRBJ2-1; 7 bases are shared with TRBD2. This receptor was identified in a young woman in good health. The DNA of the CDR3 is TGTGCCAGCAGCGTAGATTACTTGGCGGGAGAAAGGGGTGAGCAGTTCTTC. Protein product: CASSVDYLAGERGEQFF. The variable domain in full, completed from reference TRBV9 and TRBJ2-1, reads DSGVTQTPKHLITATGQRVTLRCSPRSGDLSVYWYQQSLDQGLQFLIQYYNGEERAKGNILERFSAQQFPDLHSELNLSSLELGDSALYFCASSVDYLAGERGEQFFGPGTRLTVL.